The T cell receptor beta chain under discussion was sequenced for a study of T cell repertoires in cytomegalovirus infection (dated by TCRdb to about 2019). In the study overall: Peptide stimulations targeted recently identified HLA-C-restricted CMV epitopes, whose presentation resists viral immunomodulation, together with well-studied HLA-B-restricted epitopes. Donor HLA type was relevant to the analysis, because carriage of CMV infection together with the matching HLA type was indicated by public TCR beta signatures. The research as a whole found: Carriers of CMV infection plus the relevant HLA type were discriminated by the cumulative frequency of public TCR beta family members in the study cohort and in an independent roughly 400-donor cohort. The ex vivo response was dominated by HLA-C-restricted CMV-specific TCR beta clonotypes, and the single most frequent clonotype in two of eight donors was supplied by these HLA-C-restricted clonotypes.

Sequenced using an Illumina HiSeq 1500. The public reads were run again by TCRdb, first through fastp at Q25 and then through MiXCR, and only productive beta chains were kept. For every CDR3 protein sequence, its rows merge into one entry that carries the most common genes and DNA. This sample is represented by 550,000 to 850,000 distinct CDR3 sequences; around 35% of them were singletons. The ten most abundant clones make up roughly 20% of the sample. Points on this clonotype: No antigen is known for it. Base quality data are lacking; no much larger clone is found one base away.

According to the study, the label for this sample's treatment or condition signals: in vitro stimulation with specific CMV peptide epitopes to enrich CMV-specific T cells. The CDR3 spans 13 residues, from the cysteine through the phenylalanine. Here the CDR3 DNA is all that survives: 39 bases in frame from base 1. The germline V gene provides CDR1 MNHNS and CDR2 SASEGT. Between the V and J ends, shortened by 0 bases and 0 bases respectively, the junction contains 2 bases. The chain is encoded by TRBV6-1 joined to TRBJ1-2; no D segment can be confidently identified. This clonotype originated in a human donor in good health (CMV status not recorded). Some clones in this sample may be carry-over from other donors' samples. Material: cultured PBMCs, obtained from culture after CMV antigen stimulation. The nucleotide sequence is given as TGTGCCAGCAGTGAAGCCTCTAACTATGGCTACACCTTC. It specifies CASSEASNYGYTF.